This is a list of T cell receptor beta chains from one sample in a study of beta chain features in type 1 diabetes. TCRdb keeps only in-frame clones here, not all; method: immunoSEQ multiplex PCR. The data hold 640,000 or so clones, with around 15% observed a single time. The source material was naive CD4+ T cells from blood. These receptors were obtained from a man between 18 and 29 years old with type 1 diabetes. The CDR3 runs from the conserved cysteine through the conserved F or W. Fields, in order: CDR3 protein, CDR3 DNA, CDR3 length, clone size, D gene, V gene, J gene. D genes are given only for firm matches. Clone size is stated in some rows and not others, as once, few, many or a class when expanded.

CASSPPVGGEFF	TGTGCCAGCTCACCGCCTGTTGGGGGGGAGTTCTTC	12	few	TRBD2	TRBV18	TRBJ2-1
CASSSRQGGLINYGYTF	TGTGCCAGCAGCTCCCGACAGGGAGGATTAATTAACTATGGCTACACCTTC	17	.	TRBD1	TRBV5-6	TRBJ1-2
CASSNSRVNEQFF	TGTGCCAGCAGCAACTCCAGGGTTAATGAGCAGTTCTTC	13	.	.	TRBV6-5	TRBJ2-1
CASSFNRGSNQPQHF	TGTGCCAGCAGTTTTAACAGGGGATCCAATCAGCCCCAGCATTTT	15	.	TRBD1	TRBV27	TRBJ1-5
CASSEAPPRIAQYF	TGTGCCAGCAGTGAAGCCCCCCCTAGGATTGCGCAGTATTTT	14	few	.	TRBV2	TRBJ2-3
CAVGRAGQSTDTQYF	TGTGCCGTCGGACGCGCGGGCCAGAGCACAGATACGCAGTATTTT	15	few	.	TRBV6-5	TRBJ2-3
CAWRFSFGTDTQYF	TGTGCCTGGAGATTCAGCTTTGGGACAGATACGCAGTATTTT	14	few	.	TRBV30	TRBJ2-3
CASSQAGSLGTEAFF	TGCGCCAGCAGCCAGGCCGGGAGTTTGGGCACTGAAGCTTTCTTT	15	.	.	TRBV5-4	TRBJ1-1
CASGGRSYEQYF	TGTGCCAGCGGGGGGCGCTCCTACGAGCAGTACTTC	12	.	.	TRBV6-5	TRBJ2-7
CASSLLAGAFYEQYF	TGTGCCAGCAGCTTGCTAGCGGGAGCTTTCTACGAGCAGTACTTC	15	.	TRBD2	TRBV7-9	TRBJ2-7
CSVEALRPSTDTQYF	TGCAGCGTTGAAGCTCTCAGACCAAGCACAGATACGCAGTATTTT	15	few	.	TRBV29-1	TRBJ2-3
CASSEQGANGYTF	TGTGCCAGCAGTGAACAGGGGGCAAATGGCTACACCTTC	13	few	TRBD1	TRBV2	TRBJ1-2
CASRRSTGAYGYTF	TGTGCCAGCAGACGATCAACGGGGGCGTATGGCTACACCTTC	14	.	.	TRBV27	TRBJ1-2